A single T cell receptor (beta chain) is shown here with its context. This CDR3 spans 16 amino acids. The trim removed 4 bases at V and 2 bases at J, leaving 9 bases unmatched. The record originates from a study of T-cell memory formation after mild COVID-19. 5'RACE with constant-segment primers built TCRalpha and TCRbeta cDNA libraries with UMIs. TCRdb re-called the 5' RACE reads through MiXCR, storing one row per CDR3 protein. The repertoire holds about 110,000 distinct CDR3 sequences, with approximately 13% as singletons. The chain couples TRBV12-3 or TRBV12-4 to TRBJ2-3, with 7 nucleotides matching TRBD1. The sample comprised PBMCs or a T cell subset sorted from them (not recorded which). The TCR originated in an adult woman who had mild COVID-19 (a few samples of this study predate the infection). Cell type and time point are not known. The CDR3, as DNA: TGTGCCAGCAGTTCACAGGGGTCTCAAAACACAGATACGCAGTATTTT. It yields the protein CASSSQGSQNTDTQYF.